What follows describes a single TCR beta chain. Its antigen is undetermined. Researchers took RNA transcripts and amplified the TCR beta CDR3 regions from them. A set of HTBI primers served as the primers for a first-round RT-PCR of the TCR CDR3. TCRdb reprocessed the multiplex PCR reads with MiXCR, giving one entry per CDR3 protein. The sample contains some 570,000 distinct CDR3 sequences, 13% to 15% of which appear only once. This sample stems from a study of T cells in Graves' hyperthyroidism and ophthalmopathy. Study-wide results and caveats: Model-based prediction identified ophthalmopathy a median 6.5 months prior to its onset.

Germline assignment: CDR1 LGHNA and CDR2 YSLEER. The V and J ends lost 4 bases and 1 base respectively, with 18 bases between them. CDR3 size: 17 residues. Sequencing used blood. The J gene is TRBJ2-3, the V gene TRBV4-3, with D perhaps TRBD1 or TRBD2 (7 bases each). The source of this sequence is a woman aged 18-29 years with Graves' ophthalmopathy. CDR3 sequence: CASSRLAQGRGTDTQYF. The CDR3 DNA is TGCGCCAGCAGCCGATTAGCACAGGGGAGGGGCACAGATACGCAGTATTTT.